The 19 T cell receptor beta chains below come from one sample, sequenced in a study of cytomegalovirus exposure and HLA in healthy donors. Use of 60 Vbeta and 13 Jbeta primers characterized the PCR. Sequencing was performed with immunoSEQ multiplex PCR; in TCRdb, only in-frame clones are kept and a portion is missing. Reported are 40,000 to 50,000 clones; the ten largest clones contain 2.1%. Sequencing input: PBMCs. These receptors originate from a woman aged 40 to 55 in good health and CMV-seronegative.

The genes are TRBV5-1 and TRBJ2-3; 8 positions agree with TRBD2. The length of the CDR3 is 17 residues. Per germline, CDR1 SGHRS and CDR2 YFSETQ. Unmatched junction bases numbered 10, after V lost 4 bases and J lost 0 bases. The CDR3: CASSPVVAGSSTDTQYF. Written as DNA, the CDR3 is TGCGCCAGCAGCCCCGTAGTAGCGGGGTCTAGCACAGATACGCAGTATTTT.

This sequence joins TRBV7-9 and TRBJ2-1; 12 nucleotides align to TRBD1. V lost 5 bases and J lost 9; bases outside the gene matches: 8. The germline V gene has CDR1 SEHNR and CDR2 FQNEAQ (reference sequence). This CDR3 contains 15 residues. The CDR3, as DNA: TGTGCCAGCAGCGCGTCCGGGACAGGGGGCGGTGAGCAGTTCTTC. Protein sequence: CASSASGTGGGEQFF.

CDR3 DNA sequence: TGTGCCATCGCCGACGGACTAGCTCAAGAGACCCAGTACTTC. Translating it yields CAIADGLAQETQYF. This rearrangement joins TRBV10-3 to TRBJ2-5, with TRBD2 identical over 8 bases. V lost 8 bases and J lost 2; bases outside the gene matches: 7. The CDR3 is 14 residues long. Germline V gene sequence: CDR1 ENHRY, CDR2 SYGVKD.

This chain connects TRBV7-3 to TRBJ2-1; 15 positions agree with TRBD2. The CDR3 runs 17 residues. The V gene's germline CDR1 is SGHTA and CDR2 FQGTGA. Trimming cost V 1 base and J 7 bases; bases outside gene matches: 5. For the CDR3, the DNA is TGTGCCAGCAGCTTAAACTCGGGGACTAGCGGGGGGAATGAGCAGTTCTTC. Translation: CASSLNSGTSGGNEQFF.

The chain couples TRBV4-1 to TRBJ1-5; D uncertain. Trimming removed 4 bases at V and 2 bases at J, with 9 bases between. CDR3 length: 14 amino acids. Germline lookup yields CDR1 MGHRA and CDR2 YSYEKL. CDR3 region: CASSPGSGNQPQHF. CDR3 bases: TGCGCCAGCAGCCCAGGTTCGGGCAATCAGCCCCAGCATTTT.

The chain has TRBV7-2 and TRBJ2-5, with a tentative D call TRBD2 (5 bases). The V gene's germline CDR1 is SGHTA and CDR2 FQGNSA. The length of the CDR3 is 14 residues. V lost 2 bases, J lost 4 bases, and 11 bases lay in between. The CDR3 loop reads CASSLSWGAETQYF. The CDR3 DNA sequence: TGTGCCAGCAGCTTAAGTTGGGGAGCAGAGACCCAGTACTTC.

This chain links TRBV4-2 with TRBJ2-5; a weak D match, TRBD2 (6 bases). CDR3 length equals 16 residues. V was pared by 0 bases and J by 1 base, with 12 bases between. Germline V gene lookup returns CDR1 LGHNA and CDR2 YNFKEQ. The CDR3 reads CASSQDGRGSQETQYF. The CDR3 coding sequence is TGTGCCAGCAGCCAAGACGGTCGGGGGAGCCAAGAGACCCAGTACTTC.

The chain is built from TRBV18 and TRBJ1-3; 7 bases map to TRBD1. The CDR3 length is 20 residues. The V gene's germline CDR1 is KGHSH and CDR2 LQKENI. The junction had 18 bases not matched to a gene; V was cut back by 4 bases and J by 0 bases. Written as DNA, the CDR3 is TGTGCCAGCTCACGGACCCGGAGTCACAGGGGACAGAGCTCTGGAAACACCATATATTTT. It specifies CASSRTRSHRGQSSGNTIYF.

Here the CDR3 reads CASSLSGDVDGYTF. The CDR3 DNA reads as TGTGCCAGCAGTTTATCGGGGGATGTAGATGGCTACACCTTC. This chain connects TRBV28 to TRBJ1-2; D possibly corresponds to TRBD1 (5 bases). This CDR3 is built from 14 residues. The V gene lost 1 base and the J gene lost 6 bases, with 12 bases spanning the gap. Germline V gene lookup returns CDR1 MDHEN and CDR2 SYDVKM.

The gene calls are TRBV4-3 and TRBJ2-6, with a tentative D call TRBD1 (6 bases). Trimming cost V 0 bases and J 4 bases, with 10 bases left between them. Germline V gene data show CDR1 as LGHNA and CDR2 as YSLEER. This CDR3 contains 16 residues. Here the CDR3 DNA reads TGCGCCAGCAGCCAAGAAGGGGGTGCGGGGGCCAACGTCCTGACTTTC. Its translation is CASSQEGGAGANVLTF.

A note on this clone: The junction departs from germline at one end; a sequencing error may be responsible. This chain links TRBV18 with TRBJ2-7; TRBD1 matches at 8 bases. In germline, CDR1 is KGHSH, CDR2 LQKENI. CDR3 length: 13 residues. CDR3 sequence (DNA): TGTGCCGGCTCACCAGGACAGGGCTACGAGCAGTACTTC. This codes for CAGSPGQGYEQYF.

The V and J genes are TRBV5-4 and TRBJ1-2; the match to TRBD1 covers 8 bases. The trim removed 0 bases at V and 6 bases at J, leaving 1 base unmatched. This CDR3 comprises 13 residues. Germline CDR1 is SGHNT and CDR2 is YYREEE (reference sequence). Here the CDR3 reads CASSLVQGDGYTF. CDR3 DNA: TGTGCCAGCAGCTTGGTACAGGGGGATGGCTACACCTTC.

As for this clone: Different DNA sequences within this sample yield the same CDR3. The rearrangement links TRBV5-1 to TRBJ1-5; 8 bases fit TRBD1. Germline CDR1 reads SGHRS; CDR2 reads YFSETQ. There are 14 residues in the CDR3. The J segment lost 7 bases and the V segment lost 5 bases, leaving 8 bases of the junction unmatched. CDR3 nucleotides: TGCGCCAGCAGTCTCGGACAGGGCGAGCAGCCCCAGCATTTT. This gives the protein CASSLGQGEQPQHF.

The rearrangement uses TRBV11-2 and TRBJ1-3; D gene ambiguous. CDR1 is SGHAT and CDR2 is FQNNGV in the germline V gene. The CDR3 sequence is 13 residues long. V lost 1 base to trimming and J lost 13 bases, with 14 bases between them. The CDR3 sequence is CASSLGTSTGIYF. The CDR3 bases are TGTGCCAGCAGCTTAGGGACTTCAACCGGGATATATTTT.

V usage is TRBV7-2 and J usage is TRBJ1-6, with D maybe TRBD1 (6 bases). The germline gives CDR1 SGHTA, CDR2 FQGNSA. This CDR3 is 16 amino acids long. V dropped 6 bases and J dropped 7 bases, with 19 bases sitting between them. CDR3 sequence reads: CASSPPLGQQNSPLHF. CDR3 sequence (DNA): TGTGCCAGCAGTCCCCCTCTCGGACAGCAGAATTCACCCCTCCACTTT.

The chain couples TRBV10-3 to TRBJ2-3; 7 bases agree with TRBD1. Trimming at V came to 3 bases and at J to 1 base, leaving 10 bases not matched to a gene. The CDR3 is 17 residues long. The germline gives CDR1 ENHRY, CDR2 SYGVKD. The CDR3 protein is CAISEIRTQGGTDTQYF. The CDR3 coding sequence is TGTGCCATCAGTGAAATACGAACCCAGGGGGGCACAGATACGCAGTATTTT.

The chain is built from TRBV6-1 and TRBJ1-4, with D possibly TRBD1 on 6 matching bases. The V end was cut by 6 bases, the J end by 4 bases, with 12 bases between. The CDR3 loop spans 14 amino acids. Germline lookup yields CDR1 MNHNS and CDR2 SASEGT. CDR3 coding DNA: TGTGCCAGCAGGGGTGGCAGGGGTAATGAAAAACTGTTTTTT. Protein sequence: CASRGGRGNEKLFF.

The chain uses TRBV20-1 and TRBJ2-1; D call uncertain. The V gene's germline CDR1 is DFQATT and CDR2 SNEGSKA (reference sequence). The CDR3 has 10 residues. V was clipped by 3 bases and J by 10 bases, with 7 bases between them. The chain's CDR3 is CSASRQEQFF. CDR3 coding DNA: TGCAGTGCTAGCCGCCAGGAGCAGTTCTTC.

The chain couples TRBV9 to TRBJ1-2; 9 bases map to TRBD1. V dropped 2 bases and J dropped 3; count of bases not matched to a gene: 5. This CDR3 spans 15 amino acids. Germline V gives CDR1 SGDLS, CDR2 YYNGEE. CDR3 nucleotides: TGTGCCAGCAGCGTTGGGGGGACAGGGTACTATGGCTACACCTTC. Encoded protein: CASSVGGTGYYGYTF.